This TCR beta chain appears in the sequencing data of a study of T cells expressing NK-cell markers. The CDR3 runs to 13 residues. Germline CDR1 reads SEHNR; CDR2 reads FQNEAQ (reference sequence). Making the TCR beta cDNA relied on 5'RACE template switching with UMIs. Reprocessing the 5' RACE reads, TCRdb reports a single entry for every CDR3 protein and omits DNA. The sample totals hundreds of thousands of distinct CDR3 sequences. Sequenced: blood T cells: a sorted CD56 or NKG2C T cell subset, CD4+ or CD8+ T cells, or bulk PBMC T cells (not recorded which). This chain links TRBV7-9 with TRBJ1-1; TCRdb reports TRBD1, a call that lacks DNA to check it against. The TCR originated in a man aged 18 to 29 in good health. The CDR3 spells CASSPGRGTEAFF. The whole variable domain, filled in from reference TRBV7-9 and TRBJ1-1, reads DTGVSQNPRHKITKRGQNVTFRCDPISEHNRLYWYRQTLGQGPEFLTYFQNEAQLEKSRLLSDRFSAERPKGSFSTLEIQRTEQGDSAMYLCASSPGRGTEAFFGQGTRLTVV.